Included here is one T cell receptor beta chain sequence, with context. The antigen remains undetermined. The sequenced fragment ends 3 residues before the CDR3 boundary, so the rest is inferred from the germline J gene. The CDR3 runs to 15 residues. In germline, CDR1 is LNHDA, CDR2 SQIVND (reference sequence). V shed 1 base and J shed 4 bases, with 12 bases lying between them. This record comes from a study of T cell clonality in common variable immunodeficiency. Using immunoSEQ multiplex PCR, the repertoire was profiled, and TCRdb retains in-frame clones only, with some absent. This sample comprises around 19,000 clones, none seen once only. General study findings and limits: Compared with healthy controls, CVID subjects showed increased TCRbeta clonality, mostly in about a third. Common variable immunodeficiency TCR beta sequences reportedly had fewer deletions and N-nucleotide insertions.

The chain employs TRBV19 and TRBJ2-3; D might be TRBD2 (5 bases). The receptor was derived from a human donor with common variable immunodeficiency. The specimen was peripheral blood mononuclear cells. The CDR3 reads CASSIGPGGSDTQYF. The part of the CDR3 DNA that was read is TGTGCCAGTAGTATAGGGCCAGGAGGATCAGATACG.